Each of the 7 T cell receptor beta chains below was sequenced from the same sample in a study of blood T cell repertoires in COVID-19 (dated by TCRdb to the early 2020s). To prepare the library, the immunoSEQ multiplex PCR assay was applied. Entries here come from immuneACCESS through TCRdb and include only in-frame sequences with V and J called. Some clones fail to appear in such tables; in the studies checked, an unresolved V gene covers under half of the shortfall, and the cause of the remainder is unknown. The sample has over 450,000 clones on record, about 88% of them singletons. The leading ten clones occupy 7.8% of the sample. The sequencing input was peripheral blood. Every receptor here comes from a woman aged 50 to 60 with COVID-19, enrolled during active disease.

The V call is TRBV12-3 or TRBV12-4, the J call TRBJ1-1; D may be TRBD1 (6 bases). This CDR3 contains 13 residues. Trimming removed 10 bases from V and 0 bases from J, with 12 bases in between. The chain's CDR3 is CATRGDMNTEAFF. The CDR3 DNA follows: TGTGCCACCCGGGGGGACATGAACACTGAAGCTTTCTTT.

CDR3 nucleotide sequence: TGTGCCAGCAGCCTGGACAGTTTGAACACTGAAGCTTTCTTT. Translating gives CASSLDSLNTEAFF. The J gene is TRBJ1-1, the V gene TRBV2; D possibly corresponds to TRBD1 (6 bases). V lost 6 bases and J lost 0, with 11 bases in between. The CDR3 is 14 amino acids. Germline V gene sequence: CDR1 SNHLY, CDR2 FYNNEI.

The gene calls are TRBV28 and TRBJ1-3; a possible D gene is TRBD1 (5 bases). V lost 3 bases and J lost 3, with 12 bases in between. In germline, CDR1 is MDHEN, CDR2 SYDVKM. CDR3 length: 15 amino acids. CDR3 nucleotide sequence: TGTGCCAGCAGTTTTCCCAGGGTATATGGAAACACCATATATTTT. Translating it yields CASSFPRVYGNTIYF.

The chain joins TRBV19 to TRBJ1-2, with 9 bases aligning to TRBD1. Germline CDR1 is LNHDA and CDR2 is SQIVND (reference sequence). The CDR3 loop spans 15 amino acids. Germline trimming cut 5 bases from V and 4 bases from J; bases unmatched to any gene: 8. This CDR3 reads CASSFTGTGRYGYTF. Here the CDR3 DNA reads TGTGCCAGTAGTTTTACCGGGACAGGGCGCTATGGCTACACCTTC.

About this clone: In the same sample, other DNA sequences code for this CDR3. V usage is TRBV19 and J usage is TRBJ1-1, with no clear D. CDR3 length equals 13 residues. Germline V gene sequence: CDR1 LNHDA, CDR2 SQIVND (reference sequence). V lost 4 bases and J lost 0, with 6 bases in between. CDR3 in DNA: TGTGCCAGTAGTACACAGATGAACACTGAAGCTTTCTTT. It is translated as CASSTQMNTEAFF.

The chain joins TRBV10-1 to TRBJ1-2; TRBD1 agrees at 8 bases. With 4 bases clipped from V and 8 bases from J, the junction kept 9 bases outside the gene matches. Germline loops: CDR1 WNHNN, CDR2 SYGVQD (reference sequence). The CDR3 runs to 14 residues. CDR3 coding DNA: TGCGCCAGCAGTGCCTCCAGACAGGGGAGCGGCTACACCTTC. Translation: CASSASRQGSGYTF.

To note about this clone: A read error may account for a junction end that differs from germline. As DNA, the CDR3 is TGCGCCAGCAGCCTAGGGGCGGGAAACTACGGCTACACCTTC. It encodes CASSLGAGNYGYTF. J is TRBJ1-2 and V is TRBV4-1; tentative D call: TRBD1 (5 bases). Germline CDR1 and CDR2: MGHRA and YSYEKL. The CDR3 contains 14 residues.